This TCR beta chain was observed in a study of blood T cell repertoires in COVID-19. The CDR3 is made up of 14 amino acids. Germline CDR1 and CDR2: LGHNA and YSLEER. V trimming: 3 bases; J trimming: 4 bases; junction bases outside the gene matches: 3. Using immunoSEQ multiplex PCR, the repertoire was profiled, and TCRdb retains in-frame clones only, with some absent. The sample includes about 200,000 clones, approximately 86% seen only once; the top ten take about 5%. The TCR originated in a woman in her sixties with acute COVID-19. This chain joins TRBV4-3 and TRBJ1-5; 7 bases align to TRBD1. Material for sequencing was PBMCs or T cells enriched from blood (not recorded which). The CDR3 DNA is TGCGCCAGCAGCCAGGGACAGCGGAATCAGCCCCAGCATTTT. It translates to CASSQGQRNQPQHF.